A selection of T cell receptor beta chains follows, all from one sample in a study of blood T cell repertoires in COVID-19. Assay: immunoSEQ multiplex PCR; the TCRdb copy retains only in-frame clones and omits some. The data show 130,000 or so clones, approximately 90% seen once. The sample comprised peripheral blood. These receptors all stem from a man between 70 and 80 years old with active or convalescent COVID-19. The CDR3 runs from the conserved cysteine through the conserved F or W. Each record gives: J gene, V gene, CDR3 protein.

>TRBJ2-1|TRBV9
CASTSSTSGSDEQFF
>TRBJ2-3|TRBV2
CASSDTSGRPDTQYF
>TRBJ1-1|TRBV4-1
CASGPGTGAEAFF
>TRBJ2-7|TRBV7-9
CASSLVGSGTGSYEQYF
>TRBJ2-7|TRBV18
CASSKTGYYEQYF
>TRBJ1-2|TRBV6-5
CASTKPGTGAGYTF
>TRBJ1-3|TRBV3-1/TRBV3-2
CASSQDTGAGNTIYF
>TRBJ2-3|TRBV6-5
CASSSLDSTDTQYF
>TRBJ2-5|TRBV7-6
CASRAGETQYF
>TRBJ2-1|TRBV28
CASSRDTRSSYNEQFF
>TRBJ2-7|TRBV6-1
CASSGQTWTSGRAYEQYF
>TRBJ2-2|TRBV5-1
CASSLEQGTFGELFF
>TRBJ1-2|TRBV28
CASSSWTGNYGYTF
>TRBJ1-2|TRBV6-1
CASSESGAYANYGYTF
>TRBJ2-3|TRBV27
CASSSWTAPSTDTQYF
>TRBJ2-1|TRBV5-6
CASSGNRGNPYNEQFF
>TRBJ1-5|TRBV27
CASSPLGPTGNQPQHF
>TRBJ2-7|TRBV13
CASSHGQGPAYEQYF
>TRBJ2-3|TRBV27
CASSLHSTPTQYF
>TRBJ1-1|TRBV6-5
CASSYDRRNTEAFF
>TRBJ1-2|TRBV6-6
CASRSGTGYGYTF
>TRBJ2-3|TRBV24-1
CATSDSRLAGGPQDTQYF
>TRBJ2-7|TRBV4-1
CASSQDTSGLGNYEQYF
>TRBJ2-1|TRBV7-2
CASTGHGGFNEQFF